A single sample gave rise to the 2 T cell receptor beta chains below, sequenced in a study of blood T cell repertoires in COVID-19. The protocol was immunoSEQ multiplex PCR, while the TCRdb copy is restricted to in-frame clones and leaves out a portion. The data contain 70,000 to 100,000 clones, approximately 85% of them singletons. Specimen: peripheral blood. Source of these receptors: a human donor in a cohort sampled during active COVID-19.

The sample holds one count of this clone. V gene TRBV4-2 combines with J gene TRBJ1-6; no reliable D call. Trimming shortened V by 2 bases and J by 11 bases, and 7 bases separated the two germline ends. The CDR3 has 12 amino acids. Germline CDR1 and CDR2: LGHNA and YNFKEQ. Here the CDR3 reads CASSQSGAPLHF. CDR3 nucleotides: TGTGCCAGCAGCCAATCCGGGGCACCCCTCCACTTT.

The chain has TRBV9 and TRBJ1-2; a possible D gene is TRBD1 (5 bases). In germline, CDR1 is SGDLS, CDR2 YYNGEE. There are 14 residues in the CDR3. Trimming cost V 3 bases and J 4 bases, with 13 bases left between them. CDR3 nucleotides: TGTGCCAGCAGCGCCAGGGATTCTACCTATGGCTACACCTTC. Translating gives CASSARDSTYGYTF.